Presented here are 12 T cell receptor beta chains from one specimen sequenced in a study of blood T cell repertoires in COVID-19 (dated by TCRdb to between 2020 and 2021). Library prep was done by the immunoSEQ multiplex PCR assay. In its TCRdb copy, this immuneACCESS table keeps in-frame sequences only and misses some clones. Where compared with another copy, unresolved V genes explain less than half of these, and the others have no known cause. This sample gives 220,000 or so clones in total; around 85% of them show up just once. The ten biggest clones cover 1.3% of the sample. The sequenced sample consisted of PBMCs or T cells enriched from blood (not recorded which). Every receptor here comes from a middle-aged woman with acute COVID-19.

V is TRBV7-9 and J is TRBJ2-7, with TRBD2 matching 8 bases. V shed 3 bases and J 6 bases; nucleotides not matched to a gene: 7. The CDR3 has 14 amino acids. Germline V CDR1 and CDR2: SEHNR, FQNEAQ (reference sequence). In nucleotides, the CDR3 is TGTGCCAGCAGCTTGGACGGGAGGGTTGGCGAGCAGTACTTC. Amino acid sequence: CASSLDGRVGEQYF.

V is TRBV4-3 and J is TRBJ1-1; unclear D gene. The V and J ends lost 1 base and 0 bases respectively, with 6 bases between them. The CDR3 length is 14 residues. The germline V gene has CDR1 LGHNA and CDR2 YSLEER. For the CDR3, the DNA is TGCGCCAGCAGCCAAGGAACGGTGAACACTGAAGCTTTCTTT. It codes for CASSQGTVNTEAFF.

This clone was picked up a small number of times. The V and J genes are TRBV14 and TRBJ1-1; D is uncertain. This CDR3 region has 15 residues. The V end was cut by 2 bases, the J end by 7 bases, with 17 bases between. In germline, CDR1 is SGHDN, CDR2 FVKESK. CDR3 in DNA: TGTGCCAGCAGCCAACGGTATGGAGGAGCAGGTGAAGCTTTCTTT. This gives the protein CASSQRYGGAGEAFF.

The chain employs TRBV19 and TRBJ1-4; no clear D gene. CDR1 and CDR2 from the germline V gene are LNHDA and SQIVND (reference sequence). V gave up 3 bases and J gave up 2 bases, with 13 bases separating them. The CDR3 consists of 16 residues. The DNA for the CDR3 is TGTGCCAGTAGTATCCACCGACCAGGCACTAATGAAAAACTGTTTTTT. Protein product: CASSIHRPGTNEKLFF.

The chain couples TRBV3-1 (or the pseudogene TRBV3-2) to TRBJ1-3; tentative D call: TRBD1 (6 bases). Trimming shortened V by 8 bases and J by 0 bases, and 8 bases separated the two germline ends. CDR3 size: 13 residues. CDR1 and CDR2 (germline): LGHDT, YNNKEL (reference sequence). The CDR3 loop is CASGQNSGNTIYF. CDR3 bases: TGTGCCAGCGGACAGAACTCTGGAAACACCATATATTTT.

The chain carries TRBV5-4 and TRBJ2-7; D is possibly TRBD1 (5 bases). Germline V CDR1 and CDR2: SGHNT, YYREEE (reference sequence). The CDR3 loop spans 14 amino acids. V lost 2 bases to trimming and J lost 6 bases, with 15 bases between them. CDR3 protein: CASSFLGVQGEQYF. In DNA form, the CDR3 reads TGTGCCAGCAGCTTTTTAGGGGTTCAGGGCGAGCAGTACTTC.

This clone was seen just once. The CDR3: CASSLLAQGAGTGELFF. The CDR3 DNA reads TGCGCCAGCAGCTTGCTAGCTCAGGGGGCAGGCACCGGGGAGCTGTTTTTT. The chain joins TRBV5-1 to TRBJ2-2; 8 bases match TRBD1. J gave up 4 bases and V 1 base, and 9 bases lay outside the gene matches. There are 17 residues in the CDR3. Looked up from germline, CDR1 is SGHRS and CDR2 is YFSETQ.

The chain recombines TRBV5-1 with TRBJ1-1; 8 nucleotides match TRBD1. V lost 3 bases to trimming and J lost 0 bases; unmatched junction nucleotides: 10. Germline lookup yields CDR1 SGHRS and CDR2 YFSETQ. The CDR3 runs 17 residues. CDR3 coding DNA: TGCGCCAGCAGCTGGACCGCAGGGGGCCCCATGAACACTGAAGCTTTCTTT. This codes for CASSWTAGGPMNTEAFF.

As for this clone: The sample contains more than one DNA sequence encoding this CDR3. This chain connects TRBV24-1 to TRBJ2-7; D may be TRBD1 (6 bases). Germline CDR1 reads KGHDR; CDR2 reads SFDVKD. V was pared by 2 bases and J by 2 bases, with 6 bases between. The CDR3 totals 13 residues. The CDR3 region has the DNA TGTGCCACCAGTGATTGGACAGCCTACGAGCAGTACTTC. Translated: CATSDWTAYEQYF.

The CDR3, as DNA: TGTGCCATCAGTGAGGCGCCCTACAATGAGCAGTTCTTC. This encodes CAISEAPYNEQFF. The chain recombines TRBV10-3 with TRBJ2-1; no reliable D call. Between the trimmed V and J ends, which lost 2 bases and 2 bases, there was a span of 4 bases. CDR3 length: 13 amino acids. Per germline, CDR1 ENHRY and CDR2 SYGVKD.

This clone was found a few times. The rearrangement uses TRBV7-3 and TRBJ2-1; D is undetermined. V was clipped by 2 bases and J by 3 bases, with 5 bases between them. Germline assignment: CDR1 SGHTA and CDR2 FQGTGA. CDR3 length: 13 amino acids. In nucleotides, the CDR3 is TGTGCCAGCAGCTTAGCCAGCTACAATGAGCAGTTCTTC. It translates to CASSLASYNEQFF.

This chain links TRBV7-8 with TRBJ2-7, with 9 positions matching TRBD1. The junction had 3 bases not matched to a gene; V was cut back by 0 bases and J by 3 bases. The germline CDR1 and CDR2 sequences are SGHVS and FQNEAQ. There are 15 residues in the CDR3. The CDR3 bases are TGTGCCAGCAGCTTAGCTGGACAGGGGCTCTACGAGCAGTACTTC. The encoded protein is CASSLAGQGLYEQYF.